The entry below describes one T cell receptor beta chain. The sample is drawn from a study of T cell changes during pregnancy in multiple sclerosis. The CDR3 length is 12 residues. Germline loops: CDR1 SGHAT, CDR2 FQNNGV. With 5 bases removed from V and 8 bases from J, the gap between germline ends came to 12 bases. TCRdb keeps only in-frame clones here, not all; method: immunoSEQ multiplex PCR. The table shows around 30,000 clones, with more than 80% occurring only once. Sequencing used CD8+ T cells from peripheral blood mononuclear cells, obtained before pregnancy. This sequence joins TRBV11-2 and TRBJ1-2; possible D gene TRBD1, 6 bases. This TCR was sampled from a female donor with multiple sclerosis, enrolled in a pregnancy study. The CDR3 coding sequence is TGTGCCAGCAGCGGGGGGGCAGACGGCTACACCTTC. Protein: CASSGGADGYTF.